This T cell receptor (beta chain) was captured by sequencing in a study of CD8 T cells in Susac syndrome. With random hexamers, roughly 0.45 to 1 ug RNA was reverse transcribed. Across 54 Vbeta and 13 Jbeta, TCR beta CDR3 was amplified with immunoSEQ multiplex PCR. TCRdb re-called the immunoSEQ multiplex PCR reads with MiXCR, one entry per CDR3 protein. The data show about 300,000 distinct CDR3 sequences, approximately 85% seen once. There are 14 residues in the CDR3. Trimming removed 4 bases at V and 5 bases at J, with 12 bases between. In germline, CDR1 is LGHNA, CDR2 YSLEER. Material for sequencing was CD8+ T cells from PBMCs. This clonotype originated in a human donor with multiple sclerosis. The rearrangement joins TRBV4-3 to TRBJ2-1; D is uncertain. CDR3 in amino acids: CASSRGPRDNEQFF. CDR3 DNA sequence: TGCGCCAGCAGCCGAGGTCCCCGGGACAATGAGCAGTTCTTC.